This T cell receptor (beta chain) was observed in a study of glioma-infiltrating T cells. TCR alpha and beta CDR3 regions were amplified from RNA using iRepertoire nested multiplex PCR. TCRdb passed the multiplex PCR reads through MiXCR, listing each CDR3 protein once. This table has tens of thousands of distinct CDR3 sequences, around 40% appearing once. Germline loops: CDR1 SGHTA, CDR2 FQGNSA. This CDR3 is built from 16 residues. V gave up 5 bases and J gave up 2 bases; unmatched junction bases: 7. Notes on this clonotype: Its specificity is not known.

Study-wide points: Only very few CDR3 sequences appeared in both tissue and blood.

Sample: glioma tissue, nonneoplastic brain tissue, or PBMCs (not recorded which). The gene calls are TRBV7-2 and TRBJ2-5, with 11 positions matching TRBD2. The clonotype originates from a human donor with low-grade glioma or glioblastoma, undergoing nonglioma brain surgery, or in good health (not recorded which). The CDR3 DNA reads TGTGCCAGCAGCCTTGGGACTAGCGGACGACAAGAGACCCAGTACTTC. Amino acids: CASSLGTSGRQETQYF.